The TCR beta chain under discussion was sequenced for a study of T-cell memory formation after mild COVID-19. Study-wide results and caveats: The main location of contracting CD4+ clones was CM and EM, and that of contracting CD8+ clones was EMRA.

5'RACE with constant-segment primers built TCRalpha and TCRbeta cDNA libraries with UMIs. A single record per CDR3 protein comes from TCRdb applying MiXCR to the 5' RACE reads. This sample has around 340,000 distinct CDR3 sequences; approximately 15% occur once, and the top ten carry 20% to 25%. Trimming shortened V by 1 base and J by 0 bases, and 16 bases separated the two germline ends. Germline V gene sequence: CDR1 SEHNR, CDR2 FQNEAQ (reference sequence). The CDR3 runs to 17 residues. This clonotype showed up just a few times. Its antigen is undetermined. Sequenced sample: PBMCs or a T cell subset sorted from them (not recorded which). V usage is TRBV7-9 and J usage is TRBJ2-7; TRBD2 is a possible D gene (5 bases). The receptor was derived from a man aged 18 to 29 who had mild COVID-19 (a few samples of this study predate the infection). Cell type and time point are not known. CDR3 DNA sequence: TGTGCCAGCAGCTTAGACCCCGGACTGAAGGGCTCCTACGAGCAGTACTTC. Its translation: CASSLDPGLKGSYEQYF.